This T cell receptor (beta chain) was sequenced for a study of beta chain features in type 1 diabetes. Study observations and caveats: PCR could preferentially amplify shorter templates, alike in patients and controls. Possibly, sequencing cDNA over-represented cells that had high TCR expression levels.

Worth noting for this clone: Its specificity is not known.

The germline V gene has CDR1 LGHNA and CDR2 YNFKEQ. The junction had 5 bases not matched to a gene; V was cut back by 2 bases and J by 6 bases. There are 15 residues in the CDR3. TCRB transcripts that were expressed got sequenced, as all of the isolated RNA had been reverse transcribed. Here immunoSEQ multiplex PCR was the method, and the copy in TCRdb shows in-frame clones only, minus some. Seen here are some 900,000 clones, roughly 17% observed once, and the top ten hold 0.023%. The chain links TRBV4-2 to TRBJ2-2; 8 bases are a match to TRBD2. This TCR was sampled from a woman younger than 30 in good health. The sequenced sample consisted of naive CD4+ T cells from blood. The CDR3 sequence: CASSQRAGGAGELFF. CDR3 nucleotides: TGTGCCAGCAGCCAAAGGGCGGGGGGAGCCGGGGAGCTGTTTTTT.